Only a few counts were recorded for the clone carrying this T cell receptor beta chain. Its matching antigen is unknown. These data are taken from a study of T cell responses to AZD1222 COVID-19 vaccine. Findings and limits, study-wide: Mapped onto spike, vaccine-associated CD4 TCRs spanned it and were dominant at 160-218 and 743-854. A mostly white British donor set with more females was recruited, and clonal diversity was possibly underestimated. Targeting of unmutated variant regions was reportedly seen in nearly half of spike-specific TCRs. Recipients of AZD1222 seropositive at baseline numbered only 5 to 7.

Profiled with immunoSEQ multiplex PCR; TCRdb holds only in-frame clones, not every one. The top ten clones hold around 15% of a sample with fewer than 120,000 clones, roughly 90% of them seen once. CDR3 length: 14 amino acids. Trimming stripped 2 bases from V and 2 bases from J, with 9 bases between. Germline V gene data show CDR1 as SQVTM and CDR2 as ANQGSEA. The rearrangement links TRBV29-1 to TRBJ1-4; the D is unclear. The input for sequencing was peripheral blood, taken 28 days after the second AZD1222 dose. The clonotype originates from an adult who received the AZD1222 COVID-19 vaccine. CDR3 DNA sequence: TGCAGCGTTGAATGGTTGGGGACTAATGAAAAACTGTTTTTT. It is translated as CSVEWLGTNEKLFF.